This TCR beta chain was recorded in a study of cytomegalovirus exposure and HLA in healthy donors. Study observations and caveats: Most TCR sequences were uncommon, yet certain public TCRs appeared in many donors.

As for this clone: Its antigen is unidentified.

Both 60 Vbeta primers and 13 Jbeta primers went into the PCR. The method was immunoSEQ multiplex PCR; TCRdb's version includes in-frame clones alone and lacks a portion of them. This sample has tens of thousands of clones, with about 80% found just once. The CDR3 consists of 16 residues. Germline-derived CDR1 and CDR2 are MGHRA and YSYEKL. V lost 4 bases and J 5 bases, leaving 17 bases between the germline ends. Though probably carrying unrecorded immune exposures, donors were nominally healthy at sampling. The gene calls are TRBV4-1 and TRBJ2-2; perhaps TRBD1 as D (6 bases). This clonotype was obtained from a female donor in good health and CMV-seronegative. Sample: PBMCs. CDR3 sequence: CASSLGATGRTGELFF. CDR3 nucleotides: TGCGCCAGCAGCCTGGGGGCGACAGGTCGAACCGGGGAGCTGTTTTTT.